This T cell receptor (beta chain) derives from a study of blood T cells in healthy people across ages. Study-wide results and caveats: Unsorted PBMCs ruled out conclusive naive versus antigen-experienced comparison.

The authors ran a second PCR of 7 to 11 cycles using a sample-barcoded 5' primer and a J-beta primer mix. TCRdb redid the calling of the 5' RACE reads with MiXCR, one entry per CDR3 protein. The repertoire consists of 1.5 million to 2 million distinct CDR3 sequences, with 40% to 55% occurring once and the leading ten covering 2.1%. Details on this clonotype: The antigen remains unidentified.

This TCR came from a woman aged 40 to 50 in good health. The sequenced material came from blood.

In nucleotides, the CDR3 is TGCGCCAGCAGCTTGGTAGGGGCCAGGACTAGCGTCAGTGAGCAGTTCTTC. Translating it yields CASSLVGARTSVSEQFF. This chain uses TRBV5-1 with TRBJ2-1; the match to TRBD2 covers 9 bases. The CDR3 runs 17 residues. Germline V CDR1 and CDR2: SGHRS, YFSETQ. Germline trimming cut 0 bases from V and 9 bases from J; bases unmatched to any gene: 13.